This is a list of T cell receptor beta chains from one sample in a study of blood T cell repertoires in COVID-19. The data were produced by immunoSEQ multiplex PCR, yet TCRdb's version contains in-frame clones alone and is incomplete. This table has about 210,000 clones, 82% appearing once. Material for sequencing was peripheral blood. These receptors were taken from a woman between 70 and 85 years old with COVID-19, enrolled during active disease. The CDR3 runs from the conserved cysteine through the conserved F or W. Each record gives: D gene, clone size, J gene, V gene, CDR3 DNA, CDR3 protein. A D gene is named only where the DNA matches it firmly. Rows may omit the clone size; those that give it use once, few, many or a size class.

d_call: NA; clone_size: NA; j_call: TRBJ2-7; v_call: TRBV14; cdr3_nt: TGTGCCAGCAGCCCCGGACTATCCTACGAGCAGTACTTC; cdr3_aa: CASSPGLSYEQYF
d_call: NA; clone_size: NA; j_call: TRBJ1-3; v_call: TRBV7-9; cdr3_nt: TGTGCCAGCAGCTACCAGGGGACGGGAAACACCATATATTTT; cdr3_aa: CASSYQGTGNTIYF
d_call: TRBD1; clone_size: NA; j_call: TRBJ1-1; v_call: TRBV18; cdr3_nt: TGTGCCAGCTCATCCGGGACAGGGATGGCTTTCTTT; cdr3_aa: CASSSGTGMAFF
d_call: NA; clone_size: NA; j_call: TRBJ2-2; v_call: TRBV7-3; cdr3_nt: TGTGCCAGCAGCCTAAGACTGGGGGGTCCCGGGGAGCTGTTTTTT; cdr3_aa: CASSLRLGGPGELFF
d_call: NA; clone_size: NA; j_call: TRBJ2-6; v_call: TRBV7-9; cdr3_nt: TGTGCCAGCAGCCCGGGAGCTTCTGGGGCCAACGTCCTGACTTTC; cdr3_aa: CASSPGASGANVLTF
d_call: TRBD1; clone_size: few; j_call: TRBJ1-5; v_call: TRBV30; cdr3_nt: TGTGCCTGGAGTGTACTTGGGGGACAGTCCCAGCATTTT; cdr3_aa: CAWSVLGGQSQHF
d_call: TRBD1; clone_size: once; j_call: TRBJ1-1; v_call: TRBV10-3; cdr3_nt: TGTGCCATCAGTGGATACAAGGGGACAGTTGACACTGAAGCTTTCTTT; cdr3_aa: CAISGYKGTVDTEAFF
d_call: TRBD2; clone_size: NA; j_call: TRBJ2-2; v_call: TRBV14; cdr3_nt: TGTGCCAGCAGCCAACGGGCTAGCGGGAGGACCTACACCGGGGAGCTGTTTTTT; cdr3_aa: CASSQRASGRTYTGELFF
d_call: TRBD2; clone_size: few; j_call: TRBJ2-1; v_call: TRBV2; cdr3_nt: TGTGCCAGAAGCAGTAATCGACCGGGACTAGAGCACAATGAGCAGTTCTTC; cdr3_aa: CARSSNRPGLEHNEQFF
d_call: NA; clone_size: few; j_call: TRBJ2-5; v_call: TRBV28; cdr3_nt: TGTGCCAGCAGTTTCGCAGGGTGGGAGACCCAGTACTTC; cdr3_aa: CASSFAGWETQYF
d_call: TRBD2; clone_size: NA; j_call: TRBJ2-1; v_call: TRBV5-4; cdr3_nt: TGTGCCAGCAGCCACACTAGCGGGAGGTACAATGAGCAGTTCTTC; cdr3_aa: CASSHTSGRYNEQFF
d_call: TRBD2; clone_size: NA; j_call: TRBJ2-1; v_call: TRBV9; cdr3_nt: TGTGCCAGCAGCGTAGACGGGAGGGCCCTCAATGAGCAGTTCTTC; cdr3_aa: CASSVDGRALNEQFF
d_call: NA; clone_size: NA; j_call: TRBJ1-1; v_call: TRBV4-3; cdr3_nt: TGCGCCAGCAGCCAAGACCCAGGGTTGGGGACTGAAGCTTTCTTT; cdr3_aa: CASSQDPGLGTEAFF
d_call: TRBD1; clone_size: NA; j_call: TRBJ2-4; v_call: TRBV3-1/TRBV3-2; cdr3_nt: TGTGCCAGCTCGGACAGGGGAACCAAAAACATTCAGTACTTC; cdr3_aa: CASSDRGTKNIQYF
d_call: NA; clone_size: NA; j_call: TRBJ1-5; v_call: TRBV7-8; cdr3_nt: TGTGCCAGCAGCCCTGTTCCGCAGCCCCAGCATTTT; cdr3_aa: CASSPVPQPQHF
d_call: TRBD1; clone_size: few; j_call: TRBJ1-3; v_call: TRBV14; cdr3_nt: TGTGCCAGCAGCCCGGGACAGGGGGCAGGAAACACCATATATTTT; cdr3_aa: CASSPGQGAGNTIYF
d_call: NA; clone_size: NA; j_call: TRBJ2-5; v_call: TRBV28; cdr3_nt: TGTGCCAGCAGTTCCCCTGGGGGCCTGGTCCCCCAGTACTTC; cdr3_aa: CASSSPGGLVPQYF
d_call: TRBD1; clone_size: NA; j_call: TRBJ2-1; v_call: TRBV18; cdr3_nt: TGTGCCAGCTCACCGTCACAGGGGGCTTACAATGAGCAGTTCTTC; cdr3_aa: CASSPSQGAYNEQFF
d_call: NA; clone_size: NA; j_call: TRBJ1-1; v_call: TRBV6-5; cdr3_nt: TGTGCCAGCAGGCGTCGGAACACTGAAGCTTTCTTT; cdr3_aa: CASRRRNTEAFF
d_call: NA; clone_size: NA; j_call: TRBJ2-3; v_call: TRBV25-1; cdr3_nt: TGTGCCAGCAGTGAACTAGGCCCCTCCACAGATACGCAGTATTTT; cdr3_aa: CASSELGPSTDTQYF
d_call: TRBD2; clone_size: NA; j_call: TRBJ2-7; v_call: TRBV4-2; cdr3_nt: TGTGCCAGCAGCCAAGACGAACGGACTAGCGGTCGATCCTACGAGCAGTACTTC; cdr3_aa: CASSQDERTSGRSYEQYF
d_call: NA; clone_size: NA; j_call: TRBJ2-5; v_call: TRBV28; cdr3_nt: TGTGCCAGCAGGTTTAGGGGGGGATGGGAGACCCAGTACTTC; cdr3_aa: CASRFRGGWETQYF
d_call: TRBD1; clone_size: NA; j_call: TRBJ2-7; v_call: TRBV4-2; cdr3_nt: TGTGCCAGCAGCCAGCAGTTTTTTCGCGGTACGACGGGTGGACAGGGAACCTACGAGCAGTACTTC; cdr3_aa: CASSQQFFRGTTGGQGTYEQYF
d_call: TRBD1; clone_size: NA; j_call: TRBJ2-2; v_call: TRBV3-1/TRBV3-2; cdr3_nt: TGTGCCAGCAGGGACAGGGGGAACACCGGGGAGCTGTTTTTT; cdr3_aa: CASRDRGNTGELFF
d_call: TRBD1; clone_size: NA; j_call: TRBJ1-6; v_call: TRBV30; cdr3_nt: TGTGCCTGGAGTGGTCGGGTCACCGGACAGGTTAATTCACCCCTCCACTTT; cdr3_aa: CAWSGRVTGQVNSPLHF
d_call: NA; clone_size: NA; j_call: TRBJ2-1; v_call: TRBV5-1; cdr3_nt: TGCGCCAGCAGCTTGGGGTCGAGGGAAGGCAATGAGCAGTTCTTC; cdr3_aa: CASSLGSREGNEQFF
d_call: NA; clone_size: NA; j_call: TRBJ1-3; v_call: TRBV4-3; cdr3_nt: TGCGCCAGCAGCCGTCAGGCATCCCCGGATAACACCATATATTTT; cdr3_aa: CASSRQASPDNTIYF
d_call: NA; clone_size: NA; j_call: TRBJ1-1; v_call: TRBV28; cdr3_nt: TGTGCCAGCTTAGCCCCTACGCACACTGAAGCTTTCTTT; cdr3_aa: CASLAPTHTEAFF
d_call: TRBD2; clone_size: NA; j_call: TRBJ2-1; v_call: TRBV27; cdr3_nt: TGTGCCAGCAGTTCGCCGGTTTTAGCGGGAGGGCCGCATGAGCAGTTCTTC; cdr3_aa: CASSSPVLAGGPHEQFF
d_call: NA; clone_size: large; j_call: TRBJ1-2; v_call: TRBV3-1/TRBV3-2; cdr3_nt: TGTGCCAGCAGCCTACTCGGCGGGGTTCGAGTCGGTAACTATGGCTACACCTTC; cdr3_aa: CASSLLGGVRVGNYGYTF
d_call: TRBD2; clone_size: NA; j_call: TRBJ2-1; v_call: TRBV11-3; cdr3_nt: TGTGCCAGCAGCTTAGACGGGGGCGGGAGGGCCTCCTACAATGAGCAGTTCTTC; cdr3_aa: CASSLDGGGRASYNEQFF
d_call: NA; clone_size: few; j_call: TRBJ1-2; v_call: TRBV5-1; cdr3_nt: TGCGCCAGCAGCTTGGGGCGGACTAACTATGGCTACACCTTC; cdr3_aa: CASSLGRTNYGYTF
d_call: NA; clone_size: NA; j_call: TRBJ2-5; v_call: TRBV5-6; cdr3_nt: TGTGCCAGCAGCTTACAGGGCTACCAAGAGACCCAGTACTTC; cdr3_aa: CASSLQGYQETQYF
d_call: NA; clone_size: NA; j_call: TRBJ2-7; v_call: TRBV7-9; cdr3_nt: TGTGCCAGCAGCCCTATGGGGTTTTGGGGAGCTGGCGAGCAGTACTTC; cdr3_aa: CASSPMGFWGAGEQYF
d_call: NA; clone_size: many; j_call: TRBJ2-7; v_call: TRBV2; cdr3_nt: TGTGCCAGCAAACCCTACCGCATTTACGAGCAGTACTTC; cdr3_aa: CASKPYRIYEQYF
d_call: NA; clone_size: NA; j_call: TRBJ1-5; v_call: TRBV2; cdr3_nt: TGTGCCAGCAATGGCGGGGGTGGCGGTCAGCCCCAGCATTTT; cdr3_aa: CASNGGGGGQPQHF
d_call: NA; clone_size: NA; j_call: TRBJ1-1; v_call: TRBV5-4; cdr3_nt: TGTGCCAGCAGCTTCCCGACAGGACCGAACACTGAAGCTTTCTTT; cdr3_aa: CASSFPTGPNTEAFF
d_call: NA; clone_size: NA; j_call: TRBJ1-2; v_call: TRBV6-5; cdr3_nt: TGTGCCAGCAGTTACAACAGGAACTATGGCTACACCTTC; cdr3_aa: CASSYNRNYGYTF
d_call: TRBD1; clone_size: NA; j_call: TRBJ1-1; v_call: TRBV27; cdr3_nt: TGTGCCAGCAGTCTCCGGGACAGTCTTAAAACTGAAGCTTTCTTT; cdr3_aa: CASSLRDSLKTEAFF
d_call: NA; clone_size: once; j_call: TRBJ1-1; v_call: TRBV11-3; cdr3_nt: TGTGCCAGCAGCTCCGGGGCTGAAGCTTTCTTT; cdr3_aa: CASSSGAEAFF
d_call: NA; clone_size: NA; j_call: TRBJ1-6; v_call: TRBV10-3; cdr3_nt: TGTGCCATCAGTGTTAGTTTATCCGGGTCACCCCTCCACTTT; cdr3_aa: CAISVSLSGSPLHF
d_call: TRBD1; clone_size: NA; j_call: TRBJ1-4; v_call: TRBV9; cdr3_nt: TGTGCCAGCAACCGCGGCGGGACAGTTAATGAAAAACTGTTTTTT; cdr3_aa: CASNRGGTVNEKLFF
d_call: TRBD2; clone_size: NA; j_call: TRBJ2-1; v_call: TRBV7-2; cdr3_nt: TGTGCCAGCATAATGACTAGCGAGTACAATGAGCAGTTCTTC; cdr3_aa: CASIMTSEYNEQFF